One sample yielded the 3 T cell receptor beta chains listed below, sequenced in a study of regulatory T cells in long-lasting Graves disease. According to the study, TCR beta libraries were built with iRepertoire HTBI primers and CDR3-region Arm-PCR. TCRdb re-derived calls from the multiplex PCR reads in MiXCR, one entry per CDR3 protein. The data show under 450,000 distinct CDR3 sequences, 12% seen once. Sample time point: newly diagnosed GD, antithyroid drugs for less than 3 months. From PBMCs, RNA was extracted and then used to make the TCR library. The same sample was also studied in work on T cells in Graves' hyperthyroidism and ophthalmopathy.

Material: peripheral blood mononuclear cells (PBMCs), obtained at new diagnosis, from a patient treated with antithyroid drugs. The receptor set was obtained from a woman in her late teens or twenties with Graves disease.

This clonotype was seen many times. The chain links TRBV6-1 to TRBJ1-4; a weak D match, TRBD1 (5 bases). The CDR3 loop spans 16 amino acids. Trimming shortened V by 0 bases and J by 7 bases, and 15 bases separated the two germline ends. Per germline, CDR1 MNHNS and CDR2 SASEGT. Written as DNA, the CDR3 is TGTGCCAGCAGTGAAGCGCTTCGATGGGGGGGTGAAAAACTGTTTTTT. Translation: CASSEALRWGGEKLFF.

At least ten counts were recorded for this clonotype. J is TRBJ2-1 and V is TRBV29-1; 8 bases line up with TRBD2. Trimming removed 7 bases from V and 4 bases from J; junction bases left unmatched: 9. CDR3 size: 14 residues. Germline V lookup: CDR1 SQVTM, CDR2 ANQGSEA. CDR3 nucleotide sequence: TGCAGCGCCACCGGGGGGGCACGTTACAATGAGCAGTTCTTC. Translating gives CSATGGARYNEQFF.

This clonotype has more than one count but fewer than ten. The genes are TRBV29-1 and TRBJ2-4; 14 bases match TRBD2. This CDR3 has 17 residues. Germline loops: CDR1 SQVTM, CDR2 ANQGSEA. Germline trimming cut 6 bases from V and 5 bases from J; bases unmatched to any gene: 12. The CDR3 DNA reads TGCAGCGTGGGACTACGGACTAGCGGGAGGAAAGAAAACATTCAGTACTTC. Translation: CSVGLRTSGRKENIQYF.